What follows are 5 T cell receptor beta chains derived from one specimen sequenced in a study of blood T cell repertoires in COVID-19. Using immunoSEQ multiplex PCR, the repertoire was profiled, and TCRdb retains in-frame clones only, with some absent. The table shows about 150,000 clones, with around 90% occurring only once. The sequenced sample consisted of PBMCs or T cells enriched from blood (not recorded which). The receptors here all came from a woman aged 40 to 50 who had been exposed to COVID-19.

The genes are TRBV6-5 and TRBJ1-2, with D hard to call. V gave up 0 bases and J gave up 2 bases, with 7 bases separating them. This CDR3 has 14 amino acids. Per germline, CDR1 MNHEY and CDR2 SVGAGI. The CDR3 nucleotides are TGTGCCAGCAGTTACTCTGGCCAGAACTATGGCTACACCTTC. Translation: CASSYSGQNYGYTF.

V usage is TRBV7-8 and J usage is TRBJ2-2, with a tentative D call TRBD1 (6 bases). The CDR3 totals 15 residues. V was trimmed by 4 bases and J by 0 bases, leaving 9 bases between them. Germline lookup yields CDR1 SGHVS and CDR2 FQNEAQ. The CDR3 nucleotides read TGTGCCAGCAGCTCGACAGGTGCGAACACCGGGGAGCTGTTTTTT. Encoded protein: CASSSTGANTGELFF.

The chain combines TRBV28 with TRBJ1-1; D is undetermined. Germline V CDR1 and CDR2: MDHEN, SYDVKM. The CDR3 spans 15 residues. The V end lost 2 bases, the J end lost 2 bases, and 12 bases lay between the germline ends. CDR3 sequence: CASSLELITNTEAFF. DNA for the CDR3: TGTGCCAGCAGTTTAGAACTGATCACTAACACTGAAGCTTTCTTT.

This chain uses TRBV18 with TRBJ1-2, with 7 bases aligning to TRBD1. J was trimmed by 3 bases and V by 1 base; bases with no gene match: 2. The CDR3 covers 14 residues. Germline CDR1 reads KGHSH; CDR2 reads LQKENI. CDR3: CASSPQGADYGYTF. CDR3 nucleotide sequence: TGTGCCAGCTCACCACAGGGGGCGGACTATGGCTACACCTTC.

V and J are TRBV29-1 and TRBJ2-1; 12 bases fit TRBD2. The ends lost 4 bases at V and 4 bases at J; junction bases unmatched: 2. The CDR3 contains 14 residues. CDR1 is SQVTM, CDR2 ANQGSEA, per germline. The DNA for the CDR3 is TGCAGCGTTGGGCTAGCGGGAGGGTACAATGAGCAGTTCTTC. This encodes CSVGLAGGYNEQFF.